This T cell receptor beta chain was sequenced for a study of shared clonotypes between healthy human individuals. Clones were sequenced by immunoSEQ multiplex PCR, and TCRdb holds only the in-frame ones, with some missing. The table includes under 750,000 clones, around 77% detected once. CDR3 size: 12 residues. Germline CDR1 SNHLY, CDR2 FYNNEI. V shed 9 bases and J 2 bases; nucleotides not matched to a gene: 4. This clone occurred a few times. Other nucleotide sequences in the sample specify the same CDR3. The TCR sequence derives from a woman younger than 45 in good health. The sample consisted of memory CD4+ T cells sorted from blood. As to subset: CD45RA-negative fraction. The chain links TRBV2 to TRBJ2-7; TRBD1 aligns across 7 bases. CDR3 bases: TGTGCCAGTCAGGGACAGACCTACGAGCAGTACTTC. Translating gives CASQGQTYEQYF.